One T cell receptor (beta chain) is described in this entry. Here immunoSEQ multiplex PCR was the method, and the copy in TCRdb shows in-frame clones only, minus some. This sample has over 95,000 clones, with 80% to 95% found just once. The data derive from a study of siplizumab effects on memory and regulatory T cells. The clonotype comes from a human donor in good health. The sample comprised non-Treg CD4+ T cells sorted from blood.

Here the CDR3 reads CASGLDMLYNEQFF. The CDR3 bases are TGTGCTAGTGGTTTGGATATGCTCTACAATGAGCAGTTCTTC. This chain links TRBV12-5 with TRBJ2-1, with D unclear. From germline, CDR1 is LGHNT and CDR2 FRNRAP. Trimming pared 1 base from V and 3 bases from J, leaving 7 bases between. This CDR3 is 14 amino acids long.